Listed here is a single T cell receptor (beta chain). The CDR3 extends over 11 amino acids. Trimming pared 4 bases from V and 5 bases from J, leaving 6 bases between. CDR1 is ENHRY and CDR2 is SYGVKD in the germline V gene. Sampled blood dates from first hyperthyroidism diagnosis, and it precedes any ophthalmopathy symptoms. TCR beta CDR3 regions were amplified from RNA transcripts. During a first-round RT-PCR of the TCR CDR3, the HTBI primer set was used. Via MiXCR, TCRdb re-called the multiplex PCR reads, giving one row per CDR3 protein. The table records 370,000 or so distinct CDR3 sequences, 15% to 19% of them present only once. The data derive from a study of T cells in Graves' hyperthyroidism and ophthalmopathy.

This receptor was identified in a woman aged 18-29 years with Graves' hyperthyroidism that later progressed to Graves' ophthalmopathy. This sequence joins TRBV10-3 and TRBJ2-7; the D is unclear. The sample was blood. Written as DNA, the CDR3 is TGTGCCATCAGTGCTGGCAACGAGCAGTACTTC. Amino acid sequence: CAISAGNEQYF.